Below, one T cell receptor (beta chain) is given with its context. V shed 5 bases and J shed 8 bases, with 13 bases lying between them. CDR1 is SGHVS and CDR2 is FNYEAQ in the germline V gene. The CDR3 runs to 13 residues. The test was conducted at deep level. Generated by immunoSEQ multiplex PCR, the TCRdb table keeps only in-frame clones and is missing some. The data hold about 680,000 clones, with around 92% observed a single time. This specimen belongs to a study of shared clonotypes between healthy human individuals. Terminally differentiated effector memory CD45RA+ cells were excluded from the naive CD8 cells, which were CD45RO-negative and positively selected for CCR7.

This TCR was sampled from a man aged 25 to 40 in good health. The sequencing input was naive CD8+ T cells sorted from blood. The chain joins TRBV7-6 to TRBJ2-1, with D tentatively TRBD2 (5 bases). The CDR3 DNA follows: TGTGCCAGCAGCCTACTAGGGAGCGATGAGCAGTTCTTC. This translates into CASSLLGSDEQFF. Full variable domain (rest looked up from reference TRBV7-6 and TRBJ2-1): GAGVSQSPRYKVTKRGQDVALRCDPISGHVSLYWYRQALGQGPEFLTYFNYEAQQDKSGLPNDRFSAERPEGSISTLTIQRTEQRDSAMYRCASSLLGSDEQFFGPGTRLTVL.